This T cell receptor (beta chain) was captured by sequencing in a study of OX40 agonist ivuxolimab in advanced cancers. Study background: As their treatment, patients were administered ivuxolimab, an agonistic anti-OX40 (CD134) antibody. Three patients, one with hepatocellular carcinoma and two with cutaneous melanoma, responded partially. Ivuxolimab, which patients received intravenously every 2 weeks, was dosed at 0.01 to 10 mg/kg.

Produced via immunoSEQ multiplex PCR; TCRdb's table is partial and in-frame only. The sample includes around 64,000 clones, 84% of them seen just once. A remark on this clone: The antigen remains undetermined.

The study, taken as a whole, reports: Dosing at 0.1 to 3.0 mg/kg was accompanied by clonal expansion of CD4+ and CD8+ blood T cells by week 6.

The sample in question was CD4+ or CD8+ T cells sorted from blood, obtained in a trial of the OX40 agonist ivuxolimab. This receptor was identified in an adult with an advanced solid tumor such as melanoma, head and neck, liver or kidney cancer.

The CDR3 region is CSVEERGGGYGYTF. CDR3 DNA sequence: TGCAGCGTTGAAGAGCGAGGGGGGGGATACGGCTACACCTTC. The V and J genes are TRBV29-1 and TRBJ1-2; TRBD1 is a possible D gene (6 bases). CDR1 SQVTM and CDR2 ANQGSEA come from the germline V gene. The V gene lost 0 bases and the J gene lost 8 bases, with 16 bases spanning the gap. The CDR3 covers 14 residues.